The present TCR beta chain was sequenced within a study of cytomegalovirus exposure and HLA in healthy donors. Study information: One earlier analysis, a look at 200 million or so T cells, found about 100 million unique TCR beta sequences.

Trimming removed 8 bases from V and 5 bases from J, with 9 bases in between. The CDR3 length is 11 residues. Germline V gene sequence: CDR1 MNHEY, CDR2 SMNVEV (reference sequence). Whole-study findings and limits: The authors later found HLA-associated TCR beta chains more clonally expanded than equally common others. In an earlier analysis, most TCR beta V segments were productive about 90% or about 30% of the time.

A note on this clone: Its antigen is not identified.

Everyone who donated was a healthy bone marrow donor. PCR involved 60 Vbeta and 13 Jbeta primers. Generated by immunoSEQ multiplex PCR, the TCRdb table keeps only in-frame clones and is missing some. The sample records 120,000 or so clones, approximately 78% being singletons. The sequence derives from a woman aged 40 to 50 in good health and CMV-seronegative. Sequencing was performed on PBMCs. The chain uses TRBV27 and TRBJ2-5; possibly TRBD2 for D (5 bases). The CDR3 region is CASGRRETQYF. The CDR3 DNA follows: TGTGCCAGCGGAAGGAGGGAGACCCAGTACTTC.